This T cell receptor (beta chain) was identified in a study of cytomegalovirus exposure and HLA in healthy donors. Notes on the study in general: As confirmed in vitro, three CMV-associated chains were specific for CMV antigens. Despite most TCR sequences being rare, some public TCRs occurred in many donors. The tendency of first-cohort TCR clusters to co-occur in the roughly 110 validation repertoires emerged from a later analysis. The study flagged 150 to 200 TCR beta chains as cytomegalovirus-associated.

Generated by immunoSEQ multiplex PCR, the TCRdb table keeps only in-frame clones and is missing some. Of about 300,000 clones in the sample, roughly 90% were seen once. Remarks on this clone: Its antigen is not identified.

Germline-derived CDR1 and CDR2 are KGHSY and FQNENV. Trimming stripped 0 bases from V and 1 base from J, with 9 bases between. The CDR3 is 15 amino acids. The receptor's source is a young woman in good health and CMV-seronegative. The chain has TRBV16 and TRBJ2-5, with D possibly being TRBD1 (6 bases). The specimen sequenced was PBMCs. CDR3 DNA: TGTGCCAGCAGCCAATCTGGACAGACCCAAGAGACCCAGTACTTC. It specifies CASSQSGQTQETQYF.